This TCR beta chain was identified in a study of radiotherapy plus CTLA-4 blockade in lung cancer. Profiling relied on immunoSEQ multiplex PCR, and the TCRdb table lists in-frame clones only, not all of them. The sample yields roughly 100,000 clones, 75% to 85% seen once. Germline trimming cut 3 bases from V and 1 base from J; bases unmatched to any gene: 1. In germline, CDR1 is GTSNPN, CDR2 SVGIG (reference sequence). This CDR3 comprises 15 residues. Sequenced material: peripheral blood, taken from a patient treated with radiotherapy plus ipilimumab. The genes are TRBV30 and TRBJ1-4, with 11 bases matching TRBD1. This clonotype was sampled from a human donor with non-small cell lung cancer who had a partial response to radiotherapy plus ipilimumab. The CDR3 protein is CAWRGQGVTNEKLFF. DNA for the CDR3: TGTGCCTGGAGGGGACAGGGGGTAACTAATGAAAAACTGTTTTTT.